Following are 13 T cell receptor beta chains from one sample sequenced in a study of OX40 agonist ivuxolimab in advanced cancers. Clones were read by immunoSEQ multiplex PCR, and TCRdb kept only the in-frame ones, dropping some. The table has 80,000 to 90,000 clones, around 80% seen once. Here the sequenced sample was CD4+ or CD8+ T cells sorted from blood, taken in a trial of the OX40 agonist ivuxolimab. These receptors originate from an adult with an advanced solid tumor such as melanoma, head and neck, liver or kidney cancer.

In regard to this clone: Within the sample, other DNA sequences also encode this same CDR3. This sequence joins TRBV6-1 and TRBJ2-5, with 9 bases lining up with TRBD2. The CDR3 contains 14 residues. V lost 9 bases and J lost 3; bases outside the gene matches: 8. Germline CDR1 and CDR2: MNHNS and SASEGT. The CDR3 sequence is CASSSSGAEETQYF. The CDR3 DNA follows: TGTGCCAGTTCTTCTAGCGGGGCCGAAGAGACCCAGTACTTC.

The chain links TRBV7-8 to TRBJ1-3; perhaps TRBD1 as D (6 bases). V dropped 0 bases and J dropped 7 bases, with 10 bases sitting between them. Germline V gene sequence: CDR1 SGHVS, CDR2 FQNEAQ. This CDR3 has 14 amino acids. The CDR3 here is CASSLAGAGNTIYF. The CDR3 coding sequence is TGTGCCAGCAGCTTAGCGGGGGCCGGGAACACCATATATTTT.

For the CDR3, the DNA is TGTGCCAGCAGTAATATAGCGGGGGGACTCAATGAGCAGTTCTTC. Protein sequence: CASSNIAGGLNEQFF. The gene calls are TRBV6-5 and TRBJ2-1; 10 bases fit TRBD2. Trimming took 5 bases from V and 6 from J; bases not matched to a gene: 7. Germline CDR1 and CDR2: MNHEY and SVGAGI. The CDR3 sequence is 15 residues long.

In DNA form, the CDR3 reads TGTGCCAGCAGTGGGGGCAGGGATGTTTCACCCCTCCACTTT. This codes for CASSGGRDVSPLHF. The gene calls are TRBV2 and TRBJ1-6, with D tentatively TRBD1 (5 bases). The CDR3 is 14 residues long. Germline V CDR1 and CDR2: SNHLY, FYNNEI. Trimming removed 4 bases from V and 9 bases from J, with 13 bases in between.

The chain combines TRBV6-5 with TRBJ1-4; D is unresolved. The CDR3 sequence is 13 residues long. CDR1 and CDR2 (germline): MNHEY, SVGAGI. V was shortened by 2 bases and J by 13 bases, with 14 bases between the two germline ends. The CDR3 DNA reads TGTGCCAGCAGTTACGGGCGGGGTGTTAGACTGTTTTTT. Its translation: CASSYGRGVRLFF.

The chain carries TRBV10-3 and TRBJ1-3; possibly TRBD1 for D (5 bases). The CDR3 is made up of 16 amino acids. Germline V gene sequence: CDR1 ENHRY, CDR2 SYGVKD. Trimming left V 6 bases short and J 3 bases short, with 18 bases between. The CDR3 is CAISSMGARGGNTIYF. The CDR3 coding sequence is TGTGCCATCAGCTCCATGGGCGCGAGGGGTGGAAACACCATATATTTT.

The chain carries TRBV9 and TRBJ2-5, with 7 bases lining up with TRBD2. The length of the CDR3 is 14 residues. Germline V gene data show CDR1 as SGDLS and CDR2 as YYNGEE. J lost 0 bases, V lost 4 bases, and 3 bases had no gene match. The CDR3 sequence is CASSLGGYQETQYF. CDR3 nucleotide sequence: TGTGCCAGCAGCCTCGGGGGGTACCAAGAGACCCAGTACTTC.

CDR3 region: CASSLKDTQYF. The CDR3 DNA is TGTGCCAGCAGTTTAAAAGATACGCAGTATTTT. This chain links TRBV28 with TRBJ2-3, with D unclear. CDR1 is MDHEN, CDR2 SYDVKM, per germline. Trimming shortened V by 2 bases and J by 5 bases, and 2 bases separated the two germline ends. This CDR3 contains 11 residues. The full variable domain, completed using reference TRBV28 and TRBJ2-3, is DVKVTQSSRYLVKRTGEKVFLECVQDMDHENMFWYRQDPGLGLRLIYFSYDVKMKEKGDIPEGYSVSREKKERFSLILESASTNQTSMYLCASSLKDTQYFGPGTRLTVL.

V usage is TRBV4-3 and J usage is TRBJ2-5; 8 bases fit TRBD2. The V gene end was trimmed by 1 base and the J gene end by 5 bases; junction bases not matched to a gene: 9. This CDR3 is 16 amino acids long. CDR1 is LGHNA and CDR2 is YSLEER in the germline V gene. CDR3: CASSQGTAGASETQYF. DNA for the CDR3: TGCGCCAGCAGCCAAGGCACAGCGGGGGCTTCGGAGACCCAGTACTTC.

J is TRBJ2-6 and V is TRBV18; TRBD1 matches at 8 bases. V lost 6 bases, J lost 0 bases, and 7 bases stayed unmatched. Germline V gene lookup returns CDR1 KGHSH and CDR2 LQKENI. The CDR3 consists of 17 residues. The CDR3 DNA reads as TGTGCCAGCTCCCAAGGACAGGGTTCCTCTGGGGCCAACGTCCTGACTTTC. It translates to CASSQGQGSSGANVLTF.

This chain joins TRBV6-5 and TRBJ1-5, with D possibly TRBD1 on 6 matching bases. CDR1 is MNHEY and CDR2 is SVGAGI in the germline V gene. This CDR3 region has 15 residues. The V end was cut by 6 bases, the J end by 0 bases, with 12 bases between. In DNA, the CDR3 is TGTGCCAGCAGGACCACAGGGTATAGCAATCAGCCCCAGCATTTT. It yields the protein CASRTTGYSNQPQHF.

The CDR3 region is CASSFKGAAETQYF. CDR3 sequence (DNA): TGTGCCAGCAGCTTCAAGGGGGCCGCGGAGACCCAGTACTTC. V and J are TRBV7-2 and TRBJ2-5; 7 nucleotides match TRBD1. The CDR3 is made up of 14 amino acids. V lost 3 bases, J lost 5 bases, and 6 bases stayed unmatched. The germline V gene encodes CDR1 SGHTA and CDR2 FQGNSA.

This chain uses TRBV10-1 with TRBJ2-1, with D tentatively TRBD1 (6 bases). V lost 10 bases and J 10 bases, leaving 26 bases between the germline ends. The CDR3 length is 15 residues. CDR1 and CDR2 from the germline V gene are WNHNN and SYGVQD (reference sequence). DNA of the CDR3: TGCGCCATCCCTCCGCTCCCCCCGGACAGAATCGAGCAGTTCTTC. It encodes CAIPPLPPDRIEQFF.